This is a list of T cell receptor beta chains from one sample in a study of monozygotic twins with cystic fibrosis. Profiled with immunoSEQ multiplex PCR; TCRdb holds only in-frame clones, not every one. Of approximately 25,000 clones in the sample, around 90% are singletons; the top ten hold under 0.35%. Sequencing used blood. All receptors come from a girl aged 2 to 10 with cystic fibrosis. Both conserved end residues are trimmed from each CDR3. The D gene is left open where the match is weak.

D gene: TRBD1; V gene: TRBV18; CDR3 protein: ASSPRQGVNQPQH
D gene: TRBD1; V gene: TRBV18; CDR3 protein: ASSPAGQGYGYT
D gene: TRBD2; V gene: TRBV15; CDR3 protein: ATSRDSGTKHHEQF
D gene: TRBD1; V gene: TRBV11-2; CDR3 protein: ASSLTSTGFNEQY
D gene: NA; V gene: TRBV11-3; CDR3 protein: ASSLGESSGANVLT
D gene: NA; V gene: TRBV29-1; CDR3 protein: SVGGRGRANYGYT
D gene: TRBD1; V gene: TRBV6-5; CDR3 protein: ASRRTGGQPQH
D gene: TRBD1; V gene: TRBV27; CDR3 protein: ASSARTGANYGYT
D gene: TRBD1; V gene: TRBV5-6; CDR3 protein: ASSLGQVYGYT
D gene: NA; V gene: TRBV13; CDR3 protein: ASRPSGSEETQY
D gene: NA; V gene: TRBV11-3; CDR3 protein: ASSLVRGAKLF
D gene: NA; V gene: TRBV18; CDR3 protein: ASSPGEATEAF
D gene: TRBD1; V gene: TRBV11-3; CDR3 protein: ASSSPTGGVSPLH
D gene: NA; V gene: TRBV4-3; CDR3 protein: ASSQGGGDTQY
D gene: NA; V gene: TRBV30; CDR3 protein: AWSVSSEQY
D gene: TRBD1; V gene: TRBV6-1; CDR3 protein: ASSPTGARLYEQY
D gene: TRBD1; V gene: TRBV29-1; CDR3 protein: SVRGTGLNEQF
D gene: NA; V gene: TRBV29-1; CDR3 protein: SAKVTQGWKLF
D gene: NA; V gene: TRBV19; CDR3 protein: ASSILHEGGNTIY
D gene: NA; V gene: TRBV7-9; CDR3 protein: ASSLGGEDGYT
D gene: NA; V gene: TRBV10-3; CDR3 protein: ASSPGSYNEQF
D gene: NA; V gene: TRBV6-5; CDR3 protein: ASSSVGASNQPQH
D gene: TRBD1; V gene: TRBV19; CDR3 protein: ASSILGTGGFFSPLH
D gene: TRBD2; V gene: TRBV30; CDR3 protein: AWTPHGGTDTQY
D gene: NA; V gene: TRBV9; CDR3 protein: ASNSGDSPLH
D gene: NA; V gene: TRBV4-3; CDR3 protein: ASSQDGGLGYGYT
D gene: TRBD1; V gene: TRBV18; CDR3 protein: ASSPQDRGYEQY
D gene: NA; V gene: TRBV15; CDR3 protein: ATSRVGFPDTEAF
D gene: NA; V gene: TRBV30; CDR3 protein: AWSVQGAAGELF
D gene: TRBD1; V gene: TRBV2; CDR3 protein: ASSDRAGTGLYGYT
D gene: NA; V gene: TRBV27; CDR3 protein: ASSLYGGRSYEQY
D gene: TRBD1; V gene: TRBV19; CDR3 protein: ASSTGTADNSYNSPLH
D gene: NA; V gene: TRBV5-4; CDR3 protein: ASSLASARGANAEAF
D gene: TRBD1; V gene: TRBV13; CDR3 protein: ASSSGQVYGYT
D gene: NA; V gene: TRBV6-5; CDR3 protein: ASSPQVIYNEQF
D gene: TRBD2; V gene: TRBV7-2; CDR3 protein: ASSLLSGGALETQY
D gene: TRBD1; V gene: TRBV2; CDR3 protein: ASRWGQTSNQPQH
D gene: TRBD1; V gene: TRBV19; CDR3 protein: ASSTRQGASYEQY
D gene: TRBD1; V gene: TRBV28; CDR3 protein: ASRAGGTGEKLF
D gene: TRBD1; V gene: TRBV6-5; CDR3 protein: ASSPGTGGGYT
D gene: TRBD1; V gene: TRBV5-4; CDR3 protein: ASSLEQGTNTGELF
D gene: NA; V gene: TRBV29-1; CDR3 protein: SVENSMNTEAF
D gene: NA; V gene: TRBV4-3; CDR3 protein: ASSQDSGTFDWGAF
D gene: TRBD1; V gene: TRBV6-5; CDR3 protein: ASSTAGGDGYT
D gene: NA; V gene: TRBV5-1; CDR3 protein: ASCPGGVTDTQY
D gene: TRBD2; V gene: TRBV2; CDR3 protein: ASRGTSGYEQY
D gene: NA; V gene: TRBV4-3; CDR3 protein: ASSWAQSSSGNTIY
D gene: NA; V gene: TRBV7-2; CDR3 protein: ASSPSQGLAF